Shown below are 30 T cell receptor beta chains from a single sample sequenced in a study of T cells in Graves' hyperthyroidism and ophthalmopathy. Amplification of TCR beta CDR3 regions used RNA as the template. The primer set for the first-round RT-PCR of the TCR CDR3 was HTBI. TCRdb re-derived calls from the multiplex PCR reads in MiXCR, one entry per CDR3 protein. The repertoire consists of 300,000 to 450,000 distinct CDR3 sequences, with around 20% occurring once and the leading ten covering roughly two fifths. The sequenced material came from blood. These receptors were collected from a man aged 18 to 35 with Graves' ophthalmopathy.

This clonotype was seen at least ten times. The J gene is TRBJ2-7, the V gene TRBV6-1; D is uncertain. The V gene lost 8 bases and the J gene lost 6 bases, with 23 bases spanning the gap. Per the germline V gene, CDR1 is MNHNS and CDR2 is SASEGT. The CDR3 spans 15 residues. The CDR3 bases are TGTGCCAGCGTAGGTGGTCGCGGAAACCCCGCCGAGCAGTACTTC. It is translated as CASVGGRGNPAEQYF.

This clonotype was observed at least ten times. The V call is TRBV12-3 or TRBV12-4, the J call TRBJ1-1; TRBD1 agrees at 8 bases. V gave up 4 bases and J gave up 5 bases; unmatched junction bases: 9. The CDR3 consists of 15 residues. CDR3 region: CASSSIPDRETEAFF. Here the CDR3 DNA reads TGTGCCAGCAGTTCTATCCCGGACAGGGAAACTGAAGCTTTCTTT.

Many counts were recorded for this clonotype. The CDR3 loop reads CASMQRGGAVETQYF. In nucleotides, the CDR3 is TGTGCCAGCATGCAGCGGGGGGGCGCAGTGGAGACCCAGTACTTC. The chain recombines TRBV3-1 with TRBJ2-5, with 10 bases that match TRBD2. This CDR3 has 15 residues. Germline loops: CDR1 LGHDT, CDR2 YNNKEL (reference sequence). J was trimmed by 5 bases and V by 7 bases; bases with no gene match: 10.

This clonotype was seen only a few times. The genes are TRBV7-9 and TRBJ1-1; tentatively, D is TRBD1 (5 bases). Germline V gene data show CDR1 as SEHNR and CDR2 as FQNEAQ (reference sequence). V was pared by 3 bases and J by 5 bases, with 13 bases between. This CDR3 has 14 residues. The CDR3 is CASSFSGLGTEAFF. The CDR3 DNA sequence: TGTGCCAGCAGCTTCTCAGGGCTGGGAACTGAAGCTTTCTTT.

This clonotype came up many times. The chain combines TRBV7-3 with TRBJ1-1, with 7 bases identical to TRBD1. Germline V gives CDR1 SGHTA, CDR2 FQGTGA. The J segment lost 3 bases and the V segment lost 5 bases, leaving 3 bases of the junction unmatched. This CDR3 comprises 13 residues. The CDR3 sequence: CASSPQGHTEAFF. In DNA, the CDR3 is TGTGCCAGCAGCCCACAGGGGCACACTGAAGCTTTCTTT.

This clonotype has more than one count but fewer than ten. The chain couples TRBV29-1 to TRBJ2-2, with TRBD2 matching over 10 bases. The CDR3 runs 16 residues. The V segment lost 4 bases and the J segment 6 bases; nucleotides outside the gene matches: 11. Germline V gene sequence: CDR1 SQVTM, CDR2 ANQGSEA. The CDR3, as DNA: TGCAGCGTTGGAGTGAGCGGGGGGGCAGGTTCCGGGGAGCTGTTTTTT. Amino acids: CSVGVSGGAGSGELFF.

V and J are TRBV20-1 and TRBJ2-5; D may be TRBD2 (7 bases). The V end lost 5 bases, the J end lost 3 bases, and 16 bases lay between the germline ends. The germline CDR1 and CDR2 sequences are DFQATT and SNEGSKA (reference sequence). CDR3 length: 14 residues. CDR3 amino acids: CSAPRGGAKETQYF. In DNA form, the CDR3 reads TGCAGTGCTCCCCGAGGGGGGGCTAAAGAGACCCAGTACTTC.

This chain links TRBV11-2 with TRBJ2-1; 9 nucleotides line up with TRBD2. The J segment lost 2 bases and the V segment lost 6 bases, leaving 5 bases of the junction unmatched. The CDR3 runs to 15 residues. Germline CDR1 is SGHAT and CDR2 is FQNNGV. The DNA for the CDR3 is TGTGCCAGCAGTTCTATAGCGGGGGCCTACAATGAGCAGTTCTTC. Translation: CASSSIAGAYNEQFF. Filled out from reference TRBV11-2 and TRBJ2-1, the complete variable domain reads EAGVAQSPRYKIIEKRQSVAFWCNPISGHATLYWYQQILGQGPKLLIQFQNNGVVDDSQLPKDRFSAERLKGVDSTLKIQPAKLEDSAVYLCASSSIAGAYNEQFFGPGTRLTVL.

This clonotype was seen ten or more times. This sequence joins TRBV29-1 and TRBJ1-2; 7 bases fit TRBD1. The germline CDR1 and CDR2 sequences are SQVTM and ANQGSEA. The CDR3 loop spans 14 amino acids. The V segment lost 1 base and the J segment 4 bases; nucleotides outside the gene matches: 6. The chain's CDR3 is CSVEGTGQLYGYTF. CDR3 DNA: TGCAGCGTTGAAGGGACAGGACAACTCTATGGCTACACCTTC.

This chain links TRBV28 with TRBJ1-2, with 9 positions matching TRBD1. The CDR3 has 13 amino acids. V dropped 6 bases and J dropped 7; count of bases not matched to a gene: 6. Germline V lookup: CDR1 MDHEN, CDR2 SYDVKM. CDR3 loop: CASSSGQGTGYTF. CDR3 DNA sequence: TGTGCCAGCAGCTCTGGACAGGGGACTGGCTACACCTTC.

This clonotype was recorded many times. The J gene is TRBJ1-5, the V gene TRBV5-6; tentative D call: TRBD1 (6 bases). The V end was cut by 4 bases, the J end by 10 bases, with 18 bases between. Germline V CDR1 and CDR2: SGHDT, YYEEEE. This CDR3 contains 14 residues. The CDR3 DNA reads as TGTGCCAGCAGCCTGACAGGCAGGTTTGGCCCCCAGCATTTT. This gives the protein CASSLTGRFGPQHF. The variable domain in full, completed from reference TRBV5-6 and TRBJ1-5, reads DAGVTQSPTHLIKTRGQQVTLRCSPKSGHDTVSWYQQALGQGPQFIFQYYEEEERQRGNFPDRFSGHQFPNYSSELNVNALLLGDSALYLCASSLTGRFGPQHFGDGTRLSIL.

Only a few counts were recorded for this clonotype. CDR3 sequence (DNA): TGCAGCGTTGGGCAGAGCTCCTACAATGAGCAGTTCTTC. Its protein is CSVGQSSYNEQFF. The rearrangement joins TRBV29-1 to TRBJ2-1; D ambiguous. The CDR3 has 13 amino acids. V dropped 4 bases and J dropped 0 bases, with 7 bases sitting between them. Per germline, CDR1 SQVTM and CDR2 ANQGSEA.

The genes are TRBV6-1 and TRBJ2-1, with D tentatively TRBD2 (6 bases). The V and J ends lost 10 bases and 12 bases respectively, with 19 bases between them. Germline CDR1 is MNHNS and CDR2 is SASEGT. The CDR3 runs 12 residues. CDR3 region: CATAASAPAQFF. CDR3 coding DNA: TGTGCCACCGCCGCTAGCGCTCCTGCGCAGTTCTTC.

This clonotype was observed at least ten times. The rearrangement uses TRBV6-5 and TRBJ2-7; TRBD1 agrees at 8 bases. The CDR3 length is 13 residues. Per the germline V gene, CDR1 is MNHEY and CDR2 is SVGAGI. The junction had 2 bases not matched to a gene; V was cut back by 2 bases and J by 5 bases. CDR3 sequence: CASSYDRGHEQYF. The CDR3, as DNA: TGTGCCAGCAGTTACGACAGGGGCCACGAGCAGTACTTC.

This clonotype was observed many times. The V call is TRBV6-1, the J call TRBJ2-7; D is uncertain. Germline assignment: CDR1 MNHNS and CDR2 SASEGT. The CDR3 totals 15 residues. With 1 base removed from V and 1 base from J, the gap between germline ends came to 11 bases. CDR3: CASSEGAEGSYEQYF. As DNA, the CDR3 is TGTGCCAGCAGTGAAGGGGCGGAAGGGTCCTACGAGCAGTACTTC.

This clonotype was observed many times. V usage is TRBV7-6 and J usage is TRBJ2-1; 8 nucleotides align to TRBD1. The length of the CDR3 is 15 residues. V shed 6 bases and J 3 bases; nucleotides not matched to a gene: 7. In germline, CDR1 is SGHVS, CDR2 FNYEAQ. This CDR3 is CASRLGQEFYNEQFF. The CDR3 nucleotides are TGTGCCAGCAGGTTGGGACAGGAATTCTACAATGAGCAGTTCTTC.

The V gene is TRBV20-1, the J gene TRBJ1-4; 7 bases line up with TRBD1. CDR1 is DFQATT and CDR2 is SNEGSKA in the germline V gene (reference sequence). CDR3 size: 13 residues. V shed 4 bases, J shed 7 bases, and the junction held 6 bases outside the gene matches. CDR3 in DNA: TGCAGTGCTATGGGGACAGATGGTGAAAAACTGTTTTTT. Translated, it gives CSAMGTDGEKLFF.

This clonotype was observed at least ten times. The V call is TRBV27, the J call TRBJ2-3; D perhaps matches TRBD1 (6 bases). From germline, CDR1 is MNHEY and CDR2 SMNVEV (reference sequence). The CDR3 sequence is 15 residues long. Trimming took off 7 bases at V and 5 bases at J, with 19 bases between the two ends. The chain's CDR3 is CASTNWGQGKDTQYF. The CDR3 bases are TGTGCCAGCACCAATTGGGGACAAGGAAAAGATACGCAGTATTTT.

This clonotype was recorded many times. This rearrangement joins TRBV3-1 to TRBJ2-7; tentatively, D is TRBD2 (7 bases). The germline gives CDR1 LGHDT, CDR2 YNNKEL (reference sequence). This CDR3 has 15 amino acids. V lost 0 bases and J lost 3, with 12 bases in between. CDR3 nucleotides: TGTGCCAGCAGCCAAGATCGGGGGGCATACTACGAGCAGTACTTC. It yields the protein CASSQDRGAYYEQYF.

This clonotype was counted only a few times. Being one base from a much bigger clone, this may be a read error. V usage is TRBV2 and J usage is TRBJ1-1; D is possibly TRBD1 (5 bases). The ends were cut back, 6 bases at V and 4 bases at J, with 15 bases in the middle. Germline V gene data show CDR1 as SNHLY and CDR2 as FYNNEI. The length of the CDR3 is 14 residues. The CDR3 DNA follows: TGTGCCAGCAGGCCCAGGGTCCTGAGCACTGAAGCTTTCTTT. Translated, it gives CASRPRVLSTEAFF.

This clonotype was counted at least ten times. The chain recombines TRBV3-1 with TRBJ1-2; D is ambiguous. V was trimmed by 0 bases and J by 0 bases, leaving 14 bases between them. Germline CDR1 is LGHDT and CDR2 is YNNKEL (reference sequence). This CDR3 spans 17 amino acids. CDR3 amino acids: CASSQEIQQSPNYGYTF. The CDR3 DNA follows: TGTGCCAGCAGCCAAGAAATCCAACAGTCGCCTAACTATGGCTACACCTTC.

The rearrangement links TRBV20-1 to TRBJ2-7; D is possibly TRBD2 (6 bases). The V gene lost 1 base and the J gene lost 5 bases, with 15 bases spanning the gap. Germline V gene sequence: CDR1 DFQATT, CDR2 SNEGSKA (reference sequence). This CDR3 is built from 14 residues. Here the CDR3 reads CSARVSGDFNEQYF. Here the CDR3 DNA reads TGCAGTGCTAGAGTCTCGGGGGACTTTAACGAGCAGTACTTC.

This rearrangement joins TRBV2 to TRBJ2-3; 8 nucleotides align to TRBD1. This CDR3 region has 16 residues. With V trimmed by 4 bases and J by 0 bases, 6 bases remained unmatched. CDR1 is SNHLY, CDR2 FYNNEI, per germline. The CDR3 DNA reads as TGTGCCAGCAGTGCCGAGGGACAGGTTAGCACAGATACGCAGTATTTT. It codes for CASSAEGQVSTDTQYF.

This clonotype was detected a few times. This sequence joins TRBV27 and TRBJ1-6; no firm D call. Germline V gene sequence: CDR1 MNHEY, CDR2 SMNVEV (reference sequence). V shed 3 bases and J shed 7 bases, with 10 bases lying between them. This CDR3 has 14 amino acids. This CDR3 reads CASSFSGLNSPLHF. For the CDR3, the DNA is TGTGCCAGCAGTTTCTCAGGTTTGAATTCACCCCTCCACTTT.

This clonotype turned up a few times. V is TRBV5-1 and J is TRBJ2-1; 7 positions agree with TRBD1. The germline V gene encodes CDR1 SGHRS and CDR2 YFSETQ. J lost 12 bases, V lost 2 bases, and 14 bases had no gene match. The CDR3 sequence is 15 residues long. CDR3 bases: TGCGCCAGCAGCTTCCGGGACAGCACTATAGGTGGGCAGTTCTTC. It encodes CASSFRDSTIGGQFF.

The table lists this clonotype with many counts. The chain recombines TRBV24-1 with TRBJ1-1; D is ambiguous. From germline, CDR1 is KGHDR and CDR2 SFDVKD. V gave up 3 bases and J gave up 5 bases, with 12 bases separating them. The CDR3 contains 14 residues. CDR3 sequence (DNA): TGTGCCACCAGTGATACGATCCCTGGAACTGAAGCTTTCTTT. This gives the protein CATSDTIPGTEAFF.

A few counts support this clonotype. The V gene is TRBV19, the J gene TRBJ1-1, with TRBD1 as a possible D gene (5 bases). This CDR3 is 13 amino acids long. The germline gives CDR1 LNHDA, CDR2 SQIVND (reference sequence). V was clipped by 5 bases and J by 4 bases, with 11 bases between them. CDR3 DNA sequence: TGTGCCAGTAGTGCCGGGGCGGTCACTGAAGCTTTCTTT. Its translation is CASSAGAVTEAFF. Complete variable domain (other parts from reference TRBV19 and TRBJ1-1): DGGITQSPKYLFRKEGQNVTLSCEQNLNHDAMYWYRQDPGQGLRLIYYSQIVNDFQKGDIAEGYSVSREKKESFPLTVTSAQKNPTAFYLCASSAGAVTEAFFGQGTRLTVV.

The rearrangement links TRBV10-3 to TRBJ1-3, with no clear D. CDR1 and CDR2 (germline): ENHRY, SYGVKD. V was cut by 0 bases and J by 5 bases, with 5 bases left in between. CDR3 length: 13 amino acids. The CDR3 DNA is TGTGCCATCAGTGAGTCGAGTAGAAACACCATATATTTT. Translated: CAISESSRNTIYF.

This clonotype appeared a few times. The rearrangement joins TRBV28 to TRBJ2-7; no firm D call. The germline V and J ends were trimmed by 6 bases and 4 bases, with 16 bases remaining between them. Germline assignment: CDR1 MDHEN and CDR2 SYDVKM. The length of the CDR3 is 14 residues. The CDR3 region is CASSFNSNSYEQYF. Here the CDR3 DNA reads TGTGCCAGCAGCTTTAACAGTAATAGTTACGAGCAGTACTTC.

This clonotype was seen a few times. The rearrangement uses TRBV6-1 and TRBJ1-5, with a possible D match to TRBD1 (5 bases). Germline lookup yields CDR1 MNHNS and CDR2 SASEGT. The CDR3 consists of 16 residues. Trimming left V 6 bases short and J 0 bases short, with 15 bases between. The DNA of the CDR3 is TGTGCCAGCAGCGGGACGGTCACTTATAGCAATCAGCCCCAGCATTTT. Amino acid sequence: CASSGTVTYSNQPQHF.